The present entry profiles one TCR beta chain with its context. As originally analysed: Estimated nucleated cell counts came from reference gene primer amplification. Clones were sequenced by immunoSEQ multiplex PCR, and TCRdb holds only the in-frame ones, with some missing. The D gene and trimming were derived from the DNA, and the V and J assignments and clone size from that table. This repertoire shows roughly 68,000 clones, about 88% found once; its top ten account for 4.5% to 5%. The data were taken from a study of blood T cell repertoires in COVID-19. Across the whole study: COVID-19 samples from acute and convalescent phases originated in the United States, Italy and Spain. T cells, B-cell-depleted T cells, or PBMCs provided the cDNA or gDNA that served as material.

CDR1 is LNHNV and CDR2 is YYDKDF in the germline V gene (reference sequence). The CDR3 has 15 amino acids. V lost 2 bases to trimming and J lost 1 base, with 12 bases between them. The sample was peripheral blood. The source of this sequence is a human donor in a cohort sampled during active COVID-19. This sequence joins TRBV15 and TRBJ2-7; D not certain. CDR3 bases: TGTGCCACCAGCAGACTCCTAGGAAGGTCCTACGAGCAGTACTTC. Its translation is CATSRLLGRSYEQYF.